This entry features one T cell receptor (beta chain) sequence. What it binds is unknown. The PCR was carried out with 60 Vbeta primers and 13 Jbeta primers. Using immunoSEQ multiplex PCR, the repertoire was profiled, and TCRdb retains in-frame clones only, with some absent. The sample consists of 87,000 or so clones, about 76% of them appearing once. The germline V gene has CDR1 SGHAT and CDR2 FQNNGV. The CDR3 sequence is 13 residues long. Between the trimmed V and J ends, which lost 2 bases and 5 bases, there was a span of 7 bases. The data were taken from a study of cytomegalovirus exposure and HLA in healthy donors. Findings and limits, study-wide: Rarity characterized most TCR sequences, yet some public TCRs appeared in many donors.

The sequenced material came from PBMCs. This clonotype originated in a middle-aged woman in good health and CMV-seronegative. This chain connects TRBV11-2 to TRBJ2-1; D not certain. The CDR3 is CASSLSPNNEQFF. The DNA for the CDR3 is TGTGCCAGCAGCTTAAGCCCAAACAATGAGCAGTTCTTC.